This T cell receptor (beta chain) was profiled in a study of CD8+CD57+ T cells in acquired aplastic anemia. Turning to the study itself: Quantities of DNA derived from sorted CD4+ and CD8+ cells averaged about 3.2 ug.

With respect to this clonotype: What it binds is not known.

This CDR3 contains 16 residues. J lost 3 bases, V lost 5 bases, and 13 bases had no gene match. The germline V gene has CDR1 DFQATT and CDR2 SNEGSKA (reference sequence). Genomic DNA served as template for TCR beta VDJ and CDR3 profiling. TCRdb passed the reads through MiXCR, listing each CDR3 protein once. The repertoire holds a few hundred thousand distinct CDR3 sequences, with approximately 56% as singletons. Whole-study results and caveats: Significant differences in CD8+ Simpson's diversity were not observed between patients and controls.

This TCR derives from a human donor with severe aplastic anemia or a healthy control (not recorded which). The sequenced material came from sorted CD4+, CD8+, or CD8+CD57+ T cells (not recorded which) from PBMCs. This chain uses TRBV20-1 with TRBJ2-3; 8 nucleotides align to TRBD1. The CDR3 region has the DNA TGCAGTGCTTCCGGGACAGGAGTTTCGTGGACAGATACGCAGTATTTT. Its protein product is CSASGTGVSWTDTQYF.